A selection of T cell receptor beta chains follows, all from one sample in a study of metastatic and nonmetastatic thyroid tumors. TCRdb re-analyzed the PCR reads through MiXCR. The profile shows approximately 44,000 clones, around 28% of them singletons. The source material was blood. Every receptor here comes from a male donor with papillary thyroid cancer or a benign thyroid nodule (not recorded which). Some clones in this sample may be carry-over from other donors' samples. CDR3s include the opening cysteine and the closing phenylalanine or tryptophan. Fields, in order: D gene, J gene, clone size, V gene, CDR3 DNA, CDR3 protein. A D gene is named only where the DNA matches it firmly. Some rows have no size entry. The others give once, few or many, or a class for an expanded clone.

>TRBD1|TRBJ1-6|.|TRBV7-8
TGTGCCAGCAGCTTAGGTGGGACAGGTCATAATTCACCCCTCCACTTT
CASSLGGTGHNSPLHF
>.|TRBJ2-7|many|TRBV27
TGTGCCAGCAGTTTATCTCACAGCAACGAGCAGTACTTC
CASSLSHSNEQYF
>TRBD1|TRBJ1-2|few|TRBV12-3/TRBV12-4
TGTGCCAGCAGTTTTTATCAGGGGGCTGATGGCTACACCTTC
CASSFYQGADGYTF
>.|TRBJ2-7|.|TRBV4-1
TGCGCCAGCAGCCTAGGTGGGGAACGCTCCTACGAGCAGTACTTC
CASSLGGERSYEQYF
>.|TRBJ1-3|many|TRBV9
TGTGCCAGCAGCCCATTTGGCGGGAGCAGCTCTGGAAACACCATATATTTT
CASSPFGGSSSGNTIYF
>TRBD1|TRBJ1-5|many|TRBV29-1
TGCAGCGTAGCTGGACAGGACAATCAGCCCCAGCATTTT
CSVAGQDNQPQHF
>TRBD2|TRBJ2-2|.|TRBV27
TGTGCCAGCAGTTCGGGACTAGCGGGAGGATTGGACGTGGAGCTGTTTTTT
CASSSGLAGGLDVELFF
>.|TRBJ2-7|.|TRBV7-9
TGTGCCAACCCCGAGGGGCGCAGGTCCTACGAGCAGTACTTC
CANPEGRRSYEQYF
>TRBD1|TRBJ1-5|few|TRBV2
TGTGCCAGCATGGCCGGGACAGGGTGGGGGTTAGAGACCCAGCATTTT
CASMAGTGWGLETQHF
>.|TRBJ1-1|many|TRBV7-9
TGTGCCAGCAGCTCCCCCTGGGGGGATTCTGCTGAAGCTTTCTTT
CASSSPWGDSAEAFF
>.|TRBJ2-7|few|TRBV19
TGTGCCAGTAGCCCCGCCCTTTCGGGTCCCTACGAGCAGTACTTC
CASSPALSGPYEQYF
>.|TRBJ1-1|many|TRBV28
TGTGCCAGCTGGGCAGAGAACACTGAAGCTTTCTTT
CASWAENTEAFF
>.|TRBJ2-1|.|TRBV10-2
TGCGCCAGCAGTGACGATAGAGCGTGGGGGCGAAATGAGCAGTTCTTC
CASSDDRAWGRNEQFF
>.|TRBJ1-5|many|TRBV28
TGTGCCACCCTGGGTCTCGGGGTCCAGCCCCAGCATTTT
CATLGLGVQPQHF
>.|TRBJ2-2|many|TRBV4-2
TGTGCCAGCAGCCAAGAGGTCAGGGCCTCTACCGGGGAGCTGTTTTTT
CASSQEVRASTGELFF
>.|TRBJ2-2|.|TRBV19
TGTGCCAGTTCAGGACTGGGGGGGCCCACCGGGGAGCTGTTTTTT
CASSGLGGPTGELFF
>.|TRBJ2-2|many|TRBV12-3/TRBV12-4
TGTGCCAGCAGTTTATTTGCGGGGGCTGGCACCGGGGAGCTGTTTTTT
CASSLFAGAGTGELFF
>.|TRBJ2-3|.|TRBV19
TGTGCCAGTAGTCAGGGGGAGGTAGATACGCAGTATTTC
CASSQGEVDTQYF
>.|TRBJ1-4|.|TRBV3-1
TGTGCCAGCAGCCAAGGGGCGTGCAGGGGTCGTGAAAAACTGTTTTTT
CASSQGACRGREKLFF
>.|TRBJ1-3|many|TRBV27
TGTGCCAGCAGTCTTAGCCCTCGCTCTGGAAACACCATATATTTT
CASSLSPRSGNTIYF
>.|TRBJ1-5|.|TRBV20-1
TGCATTGCGTGGGGCATTGATCCGCCCCAGCATTTT
CIAWGIDPPQHF
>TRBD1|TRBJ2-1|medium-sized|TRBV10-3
TGTGCCACCGGACAGGGGGGGAATGAGCAGTTCTTC
CATGQGGNEQFF